This is a list of T cell receptor beta chains from one sample in a study of shared clonotypes between healthy human individuals. Using immunoSEQ multiplex PCR, the repertoire was profiled, and TCRdb retains in-frame clones only, with some absent. Here the sample spans approximately 1.5 million clones, 95% to 99% being singletons. The specimen sequenced was naive CD4+ T cells sorted from blood. These receptors were taken from a man aged 25-45 years in good health. CDR3s include the opening cysteine and the closing phenylalanine or tryptophan. A D gene is named only where the DNA matches it firmly. Clone size is given for some rows only: seen once, a few or many times, or a class if the clone is expanded.

-	TRBJ2-7	TRBV9	-	15	CASSVGTGSSYEQYF	TGTGCCAGCAGCGTAGGAACAGGATCCTCCTACGAGCAGTACTTC
-	TRBJ1-1	TRBV28	-	11	CASFSPAGAFF	TGTGCCAGTTTTTCGCCAGCTGGAGCTTTCTTT
-	TRBJ2-1	TRBV7-3	TRBD1	13	CASSLTQDREQFF	TGTGCCAGCAGCTTAACTCAGGACAGGGAGCAGTTCTTC
-	TRBJ2-2	TRBV7-6	-	15	CASSREIIDAGELFF	TGTGCCAGCAGCAGAGAAATAATAGATGCCGGGGAGCTGTTTTTT
-	TRBJ2-7	TRBV7-2	-	17	CASSSTAIQIFSYEQYF	TGTGCCAGCAGCTCCACAGCCATTCAGATTTTCTCCTACGAGCAGTACTTC
-	TRBJ2-7	TRBV28	TRBD1	14	CASINRDRLYEQYF	TGTGCCAGCATCAACCGGGACAGACTTTACGAGCAGTACTTC
-	TRBJ1-1	TRBV30	TRBD1	12	CAGDRVRTEAFF	TGTGCCGGGGACAGGGTGCGCACTGAAGCTTTCTTT
-	TRBJ2-3	TRBV7-9	-	14	CASSQLGFPDTQYF	TGTGCCAGCAGCCAACTAGGGTTCCCAGATACGCAGTATTTT
-	TRBJ2-5	TRBV29-1	-	12	CSPRTAEETQYF	TGCAGCCCCAGGACAGCCGAAGAGACCCAGTACTTC
-	TRBJ2-7	TRBV2	-	12	CASSTGVDEQYF	TGTGCCAGCAGTACTGGGGTGGACGAGCAGTACTTC
-	TRBJ2-2	TRBV7-3	TRBD1	18	CASSPLRGDRGNTGELFF	TGTGCCAGCAGCCCCTTAAGGGGAGACAGGGGGAACACCGGGGAGCTGTTTTTT
-	TRBJ2-3	TRBV6-4	-	12	CASSDQGRTQYF	TGTGCCAGCAGTGACCAGGGGAGAACGCAGTATTTT
-	TRBJ2-3	TRBV28	-	14	CASSRSGGTDTQYF	TGTGCCAGCAGTCGCAGCGGAGGCACAGATACGCAGTATTTT
-	TRBJ2-1	TRBV7-2	-	12	CASSSRVNEQFF	TGTGCCAGCAGCTCCAGGGTAAATGAGCAGTTCTTC
-	TRBJ2-7	TRBV7-2	-	17	CASSPWLGGADFYEQYF	TGTGCCAGCAGCCCCTGGTTGGGGGGGGCGGATTTTTACGAGCAGTACTTC
-	TRBJ2-1	TRBV18	TRBD1	13	CASADTGTGEQFF	TGTGCCAGCGCAGATACAGGGACAGGTGAGCAGTTCTTC
-	TRBJ1-5	TRBV18	TRBD1	17	CASSPTTRGQGSQPQHF	TGTGCCAGCTCACCCACTACGAGAGGACAGGGGAGTCAGCCCCAGCATTTT
-	TRBJ2-1	TRBV6-1	TRBD2	15	CASRAGLAGYNEQFF	TGTGCCAGCAGGGCTGGACTAGCGGGTTACAATGAGCAGTTCTTC
-	TRBJ2-5	TRBV5-5	-	14	CASSLEWSGETQYF	TGTGCCAGCAGCTTGGAATGGAGTGGGGAGACCCAGTACTTC
-	TRBJ2-7	TRBV4-1	TRBD2	16	CASSQDLQGGRGEQYF	TGCGCCAGCAGCCAAGATCTTCAGGGCGGGAGGGGTGAGCAGTACTTC
-	TRBJ2-1	TRBV7-2	TRBD2	17	CASSLDASGFSYNEQFF	TGTGCCAGCAGCTTAGACGCTAGCGGTTTCTCCTACAATGAGCAGTTCTTC
-	TRBJ2-3	TRBV7-6	-	16	CASSLLTRASTDTQYF	TGTGCCAGCAGCCTACTGACACGAGCTAGCACAGATACGCAGTATTTT
-	TRBJ1-1	TRBV7-2	-	15	CASSLPIGVNTEAFF	TGTGCCAGCAGCTTACCAATTGGGGTGAACACTGAAGCTTTCTTT
-	TRBJ2-1	TRBV5-1	-	16	CASTLAALSSYNEQFF	TGCGCCAGCACCCTGGCGGCGTTGAGCTCCTACAATGAGCAGTTCTTC
-	TRBJ1-4	TRBV18	-	11	CASSSDEKLFF	TGTGCCAGCTCATCTGATGAAAAACTGTTTTTT
-	TRBJ2-3	TRBV5-5	-	16	CASSLRVPVLGDTQYF	TGTGCCAGCAGCCTCAGGGTACCGGTACTTGGAGATACGCAGTATTTT
once	TRBJ2-7	TRBV19	TRBD1	12	CASNDRAGEQYF	TGTGCCAGTAATGACAGGGCAGGTGAGCAGTACTTC
-	TRBJ2-7	TRBV11-2	TRBD1	15	CASSLRTGSSYEQYF	TGTGCCAGCAGCTTAAGGACAGGGTCCTCCTACGAGCAGTACTTC
-	TRBJ2-2	TRBV11-3	-	14	CASSLEPNTGELFF	TGTGCCAGCAGCTTGGAACCTAACACCGGGGAGCTGTTTTTT
-	TRBJ1-1	TRBV2	-	11	CASAPGTEAFF	TGTGCCAGCGCCCCGGGCACTGAAGCTTTCTTT
-	TRBJ2-2	TRBV29-1	TRBD1	13	CSGTPGGNGELFF	TGCAGCGGGACGCCAGGGGGCAACGGGGAGCTGTTTTTT
-	TRBJ2-3	TRBV4-1	-	13	CASSTTPTDTQYF	TGCGCCAGCAGCACGACTCCTACAGATACGCAGTATTTT
-	TRBJ1-3	TRBV25-1	-	14	CASSAPGVRNTIYF	TGTGCCAGCAGTGCCCCGGGTGTTAGAAACACCATATATTTT
-	TRBJ1-4	TRBV5-1	-	13	CASSSQGDEKLFF	TGCGCCAGCAGCTCCCAGGGCGATGAAAAACTGTTTTTT
-	TRBJ2-3	TRBV7-9	-	14	CASIPGARADTQYF	TGTGCCAGCATCCCTGGGGCTAGAGCAGATACGCAGTATTTT
-	TRBJ2-6	TRBV28	-	15	CASSTSGTGANVLTF	TGTGCCAGCAGCACATCCGGGACAGGGGCCAACGTCCTGACTTTC
-	TRBJ2-1	TRBV18	-	13	CASSTNSFVEQFF	TGTGCCAGCTCCACCAATTCGTTTGTTGAGCAGTTCTTC
-	TRBJ2-1	TRBV7-8	-	15	CASSPRGGSYNEQFF	TGTGCCAGCAGCCCGAGGGGTGGTTCCTACAATGAGCAGTTCTTC
-	TRBJ2-7	TRBV5-4	TRBD2	15	CASSLTGTSGNEQYF	TGTGCCAGCAGCTTAACCGGGACTAGCGGTAACGAGCAGTACTTC
-	TRBJ1-4	TRBV6-5	-	15	CASSRSSATNEKLFF	TGTGCCAGCAGCCGCTCCAGTGCAACTAATGAAAAACTGTTTTTT
-	TRBJ1-2	TRBV9	-	13	CASSVGGSYGYTF	TGTGCCAGCAGCGTAGGGGGGAGCTATGGCTACACCTTC
-	TRBJ2-7	TRBV9	TRBD2	11	CASSREGKQYF	TGTGCCAGCAGTAGGGAGGGGAAGCAGTACTTC
-	TRBJ2-5	TRBV19	TRBD1	14	CASSRGQGLQTQYF	TGTGCCAGTAGTAGGGGACAGGGGTTACAGACCCAGTACTTC
-	TRBJ2-2	TRBV11-2	-	14	CASSMTSIPGELFF	TGTGCCAGCAGCATGACTAGTATCCCCGGGGAGCTGTTTTTT
-	TRBJ1-4	TRBV6-1	TRBD1	17	CASSERGQEATNEKLFF	TGTGCCAGCAGTGAGAGGGGACAGGAAGCAACTAATGAAAAACTGTTTTTT
-	TRBJ2-7	TRBV9	TRBD2	15	CASSAFTSGSGEQYF	TGTGCCAGCAGCGCTTTCACTAGCGGGAGTGGCGAGCAGTACTTC
-	TRBJ1-1	TRBV28	-	18	CASSFRRLGQSLNTEAFF	TGTGCCAGCAGTTTCCGGAGACTCGGACAGTCGTTGAACACTGAAGCTTTCTTT
-	TRBJ2-2	TRBV2	-	14	CASRGQVNTGELFF	TGTGCCAGCAGGGGGCAGGTGAACACCGGGGAGCTGTTTTTT
once	TRBJ2-3	TRBV7-7	TRBD2	15	CASSISGREGDTQYF	TGTGCTAGCAGCATTAGCGGGAGGGAGGGAGATACGCAGTATTTT
-	TRBJ2-1	TRBV18	-	15	CASSPLRGTTHEQFF	TGTGCCAGCTCACCATTGAGGGGAACCACCCATGAGCAGTTCTTC
-	TRBJ2-3	TRBV5-6	-	13	CASSLEGRDTQYF	TGTGCCAGCAGCTTAGAGGGGCGAGATACGCAGTATTTT